The 9 T cell receptor beta chains presented below share a single source sample, sequenced in a study of vaccination effects on CD4 cells after COVID-19. Isolating CD4+ T cells followed 9 to 11 days of culture. Method: immunoSEQ multiplex PCR; TCRdb's copy keeps in-frame clones and lacks some. The table includes 65,000 to 80,000 clones, around 77% detected once. The antigens of these receptors remain unknown. Sequenced material: CD4+ T cells from PBMCs cultured without peptide, taken before COVID-19 vaccination. The receptors shown here come from a human donor who received a COVID-19 vaccine.

The chain carries TRBV10-3 and TRBJ2-2; D gene uncertain. This CDR3 comprises 14 residues. Trimming removed 7 bases at V and 2 bases at J, with 11 bases between. CDR1 is ENHRY, CDR2 SYGVKD, per germline. The CDR3 DNA is TGTGCCATCAAGACGGAGTACAACACCGGGGAGCTGTTTTTT. Amino acid sequence: CAIKTEYNTGELFF.

The chain employs TRBV2 and TRBJ1-1, with D perhaps TRBD1 (5 bases). The germline V and J ends were trimmed by 1 base and 1 base, with 10 bases remaining between them. This CDR3 contains 15 residues. CDR1 and CDR2 (germline): SNHLY, FYNNEI. Here the CDR3 DNA reads TGTGCCAGCAGTGAAGGGGGCGCCGAGAACACTGAAGCTTTCTTT. Amino acids: CASSEGGAENTEAFF.

This chain joins TRBV3-1 (or the pseudogene TRBV3-2) and TRBJ1-5, with D uncertain. V was shortened by 1 base and J by 1 base, with 5 bases between the two germline ends. The V gene's germline CDR1 is LGHDT and CDR2 YNNKEL (reference sequence). The CDR3 runs 14 residues. CDR3 sequence: CASSQVGSNQPQHF. The CDR3, as DNA: TGTGCCAGCAGCCAAGTCGGAAGCAATCAGCCCCAGCATTTT.

The chain is built from TRBV19 and TRBJ1-1; D may be TRBD1 (5 bases). The germline V and J ends were trimmed by 6 bases and 1 base, with 15 bases remaining between them. This CDR3 has 15 amino acids. Germline V gene sequence: CDR1 LNHDA, CDR2 SQIVND (reference sequence). For the CDR3, the DNA is TGTGCCAGTAGAGCACAGGTCTTGGGGAACACTGAAGCTTTCTTT. The encoded protein is CASRAQVLGNTEAFF.

V gene TRBV7-9 combines with J gene TRBJ1-4; TRBD1 aligns across 9 bases. The CDR3 runs 16 residues. The germline V gene has CDR1 SEHNR and CDR2 FQNEAQ (reference sequence). V dropped 2 bases and J dropped 2; count of bases not matched to a gene: 3. CDR3 sequence reads: CASSLFGTGTNEKLFF. In DNA form, the CDR3 reads TGTGCCAGCAGCTTATTCGGGACAGGGACTAATGAAAAACTGTTTTTT.

The J gene is TRBJ1-6, the V gene TRBV3-1 (or the pseudogene TRBV3-2); no clear D gene. Germline CDR1 and CDR2: LGHDT and YNNKEL (reference sequence). The CDR3 is 16 residues long. V was clipped by 4 bases and J by 5 bases, with 15 bases between them. CDR3 coding DNA: TGTGCCAGCAGCCCACTCGCCGGGATCCATAATTCACCCCTCCACTTT. Amino acids: CASSPLAGIHNSPLHF.

This clone has only a few counts. V gene TRBV3-1 (or the pseudogene TRBV3-2) combines with J gene TRBJ1-5, with D possibly TRBD1 on 5 matching bases. This CDR3 region has 14 residues. Trimming took off 1 base at V and 3 bases at J, with 7 bases between the two ends. Germline CDR1 reads LGHDT; CDR2 reads YNNKEL (reference sequence). In DNA, the CDR3 is TGTGCCAGCAGCCAAGCAGGGATCAATCAGCCCCAGCATTTT. It yields the protein CASSQAGINQPQHF.

The chain recombines TRBV5-1 with TRBJ2-3; D might be TRBD2 (5 bases). The germline gives CDR1 SGHRS, CDR2 YFSETQ. CDR3 length: 16 amino acids. Trimming pared 1 base from V and 0 bases from J, leaving 12 bases between. The DNA for the CDR3 is TGCGCCAGCAGCTTGACGGGTGGGAGTAGCACAGATACGCAGTATTTT. Translating it yields CASSLTGGSSTDTQYF.

The V gene is TRBV27, the J gene TRBJ2-3; D remains ambiguous. The germline V gene has CDR1 MNHEY and CDR2 SMNVEV (reference sequence). The CDR3 covers 14 residues. The V end lost 5 bases, the J end lost 4 bases, and 13 bases lay between the germline ends. CDR3 protein: CASSPNRRADTQYF. The CDR3 nucleotides read TGTGCCAGCAGTCCGAATCGACGGGCAGATACGCAGTATTTT.